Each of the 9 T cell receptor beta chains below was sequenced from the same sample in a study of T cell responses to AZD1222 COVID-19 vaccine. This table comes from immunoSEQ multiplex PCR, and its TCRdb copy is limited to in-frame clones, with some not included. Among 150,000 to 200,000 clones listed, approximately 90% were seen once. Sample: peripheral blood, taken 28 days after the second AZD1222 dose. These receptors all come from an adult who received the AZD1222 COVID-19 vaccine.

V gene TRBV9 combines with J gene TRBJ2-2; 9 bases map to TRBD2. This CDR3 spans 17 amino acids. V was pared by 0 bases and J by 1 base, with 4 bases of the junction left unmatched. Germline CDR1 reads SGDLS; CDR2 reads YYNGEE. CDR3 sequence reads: CASSVESSGGNTGELFF. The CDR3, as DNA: TGTGCCAGCAGCGTAGAGAGTAGCGGGGGGAACACCGGGGAGCTGTTTTTT.

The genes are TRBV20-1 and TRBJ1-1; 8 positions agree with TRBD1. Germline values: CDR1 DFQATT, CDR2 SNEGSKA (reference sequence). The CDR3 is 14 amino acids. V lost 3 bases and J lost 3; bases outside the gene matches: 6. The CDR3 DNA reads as TGCAGTGCTAGTAACAGGGGGGGTTACACTGAAGCTTTCTTT. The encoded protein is CSASNRGGYTEAFF.

The CDR3 is CASSRPTLSGNTIYF. CDR3 nucleotide sequence: TGTGCCAGCAGCCGACCGACCCTCTCTGGAAACACCATATATTTT. J is TRBJ1-3 and V is TRBV6-2 or TRBV6-3; D is ambiguous. V was pared by 6 bases and J by 0 bases, with 12 bases between. The length of the CDR3 is 15 residues. Germline V gene data show CDR1 as MNHEY and CDR2 as SVGEGT.

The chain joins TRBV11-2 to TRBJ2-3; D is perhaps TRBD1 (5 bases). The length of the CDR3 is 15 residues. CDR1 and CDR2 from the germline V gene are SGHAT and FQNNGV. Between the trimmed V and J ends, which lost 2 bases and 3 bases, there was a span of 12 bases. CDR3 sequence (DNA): TGTGCCAGCAGCTTATCAGGGATAGTGACAGATACGCAGTATTTT. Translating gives CASSLSGIVTDTQYF.

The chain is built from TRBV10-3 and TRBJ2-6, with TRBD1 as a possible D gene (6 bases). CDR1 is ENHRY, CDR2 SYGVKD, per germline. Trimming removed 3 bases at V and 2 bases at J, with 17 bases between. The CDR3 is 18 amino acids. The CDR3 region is CAISDPTQGVAGANVLTF. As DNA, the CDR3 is TGTGCCATCAGTGACCCAACACAGGGAGTGGCTGGGGCCAACGTCCTGACTTTC.

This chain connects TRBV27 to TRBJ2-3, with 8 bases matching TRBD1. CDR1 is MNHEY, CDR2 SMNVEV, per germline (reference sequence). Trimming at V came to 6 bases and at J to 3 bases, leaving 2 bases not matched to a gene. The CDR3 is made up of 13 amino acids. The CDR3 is CASRRTGTDTQYF. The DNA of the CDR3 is TGTGCCAGCAGAAGGACAGGGACAGATACGCAGTATTTT.

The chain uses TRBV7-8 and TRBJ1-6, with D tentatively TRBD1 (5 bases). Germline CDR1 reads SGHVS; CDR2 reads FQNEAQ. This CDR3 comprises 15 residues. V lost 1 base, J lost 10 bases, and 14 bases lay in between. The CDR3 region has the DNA TGTGCCAGCAGCTTAGTGTCAGGGTTAGGATCACCCCTCCACTTT. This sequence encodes CASSLVSGLGSPLHF. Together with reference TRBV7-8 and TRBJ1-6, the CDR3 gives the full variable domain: GAGVSQSPRYKVAKRGQDVALRCDPISGHVSLFWYQQALGQGPEFLTYFQNEAQLDKSGLPSDRFFAERPEGSVSTLKIQRTQQEDSAVYLCASSLVSGLGSPLHFGNGTRLTVT.

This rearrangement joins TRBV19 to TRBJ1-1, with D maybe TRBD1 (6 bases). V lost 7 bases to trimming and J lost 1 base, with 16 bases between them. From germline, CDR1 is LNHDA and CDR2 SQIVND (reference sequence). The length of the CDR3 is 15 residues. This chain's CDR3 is CASIPTGTTNTEAFF. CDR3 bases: TGTGCCAGTATCCCGACAGGAACCACGAACACTGAAGCTTTCTTT.

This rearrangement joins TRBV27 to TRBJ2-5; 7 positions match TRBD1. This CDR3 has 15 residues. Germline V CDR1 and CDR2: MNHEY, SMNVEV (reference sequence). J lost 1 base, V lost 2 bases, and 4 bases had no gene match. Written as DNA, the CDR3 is TGTGCCAGCAGTTTAGGTGCAGGGGGCCAAGAGACCCAGTACTTC. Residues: CASSLGAGGQETQYF.